These T cell receptor beta chains were read from a single sample in a study of cytomegalovirus exposure and HLA in healthy donors. The protocol was immunoSEQ multiplex PCR, while the TCRdb copy is restricted to in-frame clones and leaves out a portion. In the table there are tens of thousands of clones, roughly 75% of which are singletons. Input material: PBMCs. The receptors stem from a woman in her 40s in good health and CMV-seronegative. Each CDR3 is given with its conserved first and last residue. The order of the fields is CDR3 DNA, CDR3 protein, clone size, J gene, D gene, V gene. The D gene is left open where the match is weak. Some rows have no size entry. The others give once, few or many, or a class for an expanded clone.

TGTGCCAGCAGTTTCTACAGTGGTGTAGAAGATACGCAGTATTTT CASSFYSGVEDTQYF - TRBJ2-3 - TRBV27
TGTGCCAGCTGGGAACCGGGACACCGATCGAGTAACTATGGCTACACCTTC CASWEPGHRSSNYGYTF - TRBJ1-2 - TRBV27
TGTGCCAGCAGGAGGCTAGCAGTTAACTATGGCTACACCTTC CASRRLAVNYGYTF - TRBJ1-2 - TRBV6-5
TGTGCCAGCAGCGCCCAATACGGACAGTCCTACGAGCAGTACTTC CASSAQYGQSYEQYF - TRBJ2-7 - TRBV9
TGTGCCAGCAGCTTAGGCCCCTTGAGCGGGAGGCACGAGCAGTACTTC CASSLGPLSGRHEQYF - TRBJ2-7 TRBD2 TRBV7-2
TGTGCCAGCAGCTTTGGAGGAGACGAGCAGTACTTC CASSFGGDEQYF - TRBJ2-7 - TRBV13
TGTGCCACCAGCAGAGACCGGGACAGGGGGCTCGAGCAGTACTTC CATSRDRDRGLEQYF - TRBJ2-7 TRBD1 TRBV15
TGTGCCAGCAGCTCAACGATCTGGGCATACCAAGGGGGCACTGAAGCTTTCTTT CASSSTIWAYQGGTEAFF once TRBJ1-1 - TRBV7-9
TGTGCCAGCAGCCAGGGTCAGTATAGCAATCAGCCCCAGCATTTT CASSQGQYSNQPQHF - TRBJ1-5 - TRBV7-9
TGTGCCTATACCCGAACGACAGGGGGCTACGAGTACTTC CAYTRTTGGYEYF few TRBJ2-7 TRBD1 TRBV30
TGTGCCACCAGCAGAAGGGCAGGGGGCACTGAAGCTTTCTTT CATSRRAGGTEAFF - TRBJ1-1 TRBD1 TRBV15
TGTGCCAGTAGTACAGACCGGGACTCCCGAAGCTCTGGGGCCAACGTCCTGACTTTC CASSTDRDSRSSGANVLTF few TRBJ2-6 - TRBV19
TGTGCCAGCGGCAGGCGATCCTACGAGCAGTACTTC CASGRRSYEQYF medium-sized TRBJ2-7 - TRBV28
TGTGCCAGCATATTGGCGGGGGATAACCAAGAGACCCAGTACTTC CASILAGDNQETQYF - TRBJ2-5 TRBD2 TRBV6-1
TGTGCCAGCAAAGGTCGGACATTGAACACTGAAGCTTTCTTT CASKGRTLNTEAFF - TRBJ1-1 - TRBV27
TGTGCCAGCAGCCAAGTAGGTGCACAGGCTTACGAGCAGTACTTC CASSQVGAQAYEQYF - TRBJ2-7 - TRBV14
TGCGCCAGTAGTCAATCGGGACAGGGGGACTATGGCTACACCTTC CASSQSGQGDYGYTF - TRBJ1-2 TRBD1 TRBV23-1
TGTGCCAGCAGCGCCCAACAGGGTACCAACTCTGGGGCCAACGTCCTGACTTTC CASSAQQGTNSGANVLTF - TRBJ2-6 - TRBV9
TGTGCCAGCAGCTTAGTCGCGGGGGAGCAGTACTTC CASSLVAGEQYF few TRBJ2-7 - TRBV7-2
TGTGCCAGCAGCCCCTTCTCCCCTGGGGCCAACGTCCTGACTTTC CASSPFSPGANVLTF - TRBJ2-6 - TRBV7-9
TGCGCCAGCAGAAGCTTCGTCAACAATGAGCAGTTCTTC CASRSFVNNEQFF - TRBJ2-1 - TRBV5-1
TGTGCCAGCAGCCCCCCGTTAATAGCGGTCTCCTACAATGAGCAGTTCTTC CASSPPLIAVSYNEQFF - TRBJ2-1 - TRBV9
TGTGCCAGCAGCGTAGAAATTGGGGACAGTTATGGCTACACCTTC CASSVEIGDSYGYTF - TRBJ1-2 TRBD1 TRBV9
TGTGCCAGCAGGCCCGGACAGGGAAATTCACCCCTCCACTTT CASRPGQGNSPLHF - TRBJ1-6 TRBD1 TRBV27